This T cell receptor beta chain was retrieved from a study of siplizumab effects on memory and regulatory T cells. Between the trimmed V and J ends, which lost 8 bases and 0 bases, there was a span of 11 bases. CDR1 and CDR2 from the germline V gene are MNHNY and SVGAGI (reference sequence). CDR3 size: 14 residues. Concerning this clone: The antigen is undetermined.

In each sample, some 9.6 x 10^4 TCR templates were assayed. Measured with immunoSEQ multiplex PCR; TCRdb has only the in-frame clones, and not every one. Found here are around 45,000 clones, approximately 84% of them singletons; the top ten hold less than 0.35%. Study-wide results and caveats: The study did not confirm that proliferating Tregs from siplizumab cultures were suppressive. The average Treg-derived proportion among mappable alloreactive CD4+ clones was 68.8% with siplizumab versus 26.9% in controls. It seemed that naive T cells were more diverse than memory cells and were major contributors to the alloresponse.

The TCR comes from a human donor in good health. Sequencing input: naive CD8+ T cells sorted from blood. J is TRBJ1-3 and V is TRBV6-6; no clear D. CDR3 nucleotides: TGTGCCAGCCTAGGCAGCCTCTCTGGAAACACCATATATTTT. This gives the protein CASLGSLSGNTIYF.